Shown below are 26 T cell receptor beta chains from a single sample sequenced in a study of blood T cell repertoires in COVID-19. Using immunoSEQ multiplex PCR, the repertoire was profiled, and TCRdb retains in-frame clones only, with some absent. The sample consists of some 110,000 clones, about 90% of them appearing once. Sequenced input: peripheral blood. These receptor sequences come from a man aged 50 to 59 with acute or convalescent COVID-19.

The count of this clone is one. The V gene is TRBV5-1, the J gene TRBJ2-1; TRBD2 matches 13 bases. The CDR3 consists of 16 residues. The V and J ends lost 3 bases and 8 bases, in that order; junction bases with no gene match: 8. Germline V gives CDR1 SGHRS, CDR2 YFSETQ. The CDR3 protein is CASSYRTSGSYDEQFF. Here the CDR3 DNA reads TGCGCCAGCAGCTACCGGACTAGCGGGAGTTACGATGAGCAGTTCTTC.

A remark on this clone: In the same sample, other DNA sequences code for this CDR3. The gene calls are TRBV4-2 and TRBJ2-2; TRBD1 matches 8 bases. Germline V gene sequence: CDR1 LGHNA, CDR2 YNFKEQ. CDR3 length: 16 amino acids. J was trimmed by 0 bases and V by 1 base; bases with no gene match: 1. This chain's CDR3 is CASSQADRANTGELFF. The CDR3, as DNA: TGTGCCAGCAGCCAAGCGGACAGGGCGAACACCGGGGAGCTGTTTTTT.

The V gene is TRBV24-1, the J gene TRBJ2-1, with 9 bases aligning to TRBD2. This CDR3 is built from 14 residues. Germline lookup yields CDR1 KGHDR and CDR2 SFDVKD. V trimming: 5 bases; J trimming: 5 bases; junction bases outside the gene matches: 3. The CDR3 nucleotides are TGTGCCACCAGTGGAAGCGGGAGGAACAATGAGCAGTTCTTC. Translation: CATSGSGRNNEQFF.

This chain connects TRBV27 to TRBJ2-1, with D perhaps matching TRBD2 (6 bases). Germline V gene lookup returns CDR1 MNHEY and CDR2 SMNVEV (reference sequence). The germline V and J ends were trimmed by 6 bases and 5 bases, with 17 bases remaining between them. The CDR3 sequence is 15 residues long. CDR3 region: CASSPWRVDNNEQFF. The CDR3 nucleotides read TGTGCCAGCAGCCCCTGGAGGGTTGATAACAATGAGCAGTTCTTC.

This chain uses TRBV3-1 (or the pseudogene TRBV3-2) with TRBJ2-1, with a weak D call TRBD1 (6 bases). The ends were cut back, 3 bases at V and 5 bases at J, with 14 bases in the middle. The CDR3 consists of 15 residues. The germline gives CDR1 LGHDT, CDR2 YNNKEL (reference sequence). The CDR3 is CASSQTGSLHNEQFF. The CDR3 nucleotides read TGTGCCAGCAGCCAGACAGGCAGCCTACACAATGAGCAGTTCTTC.

The V call is TRBV5-1, the J call TRBJ2-4; TRBD2 matches at 8 bases. The CDR3 contains 17 residues. Germline V CDR1 and CDR2: SGHRS, YFSETQ. V dropped 0 bases and J dropped 0; count of bases not matched to a gene: 5. CDR3 DNA: TGCGCCAGCAGCTTGGCTAGCGGGTCTTTAGCCAAAAACATTCAGTACTTC. This sequence encodes CASSLASGSLAKNIQYF.

The V gene is TRBV5-4, the J gene TRBJ2-1; 14 bases are a match to TRBD2. The CDR3 is made up of 16 amino acids. Germline V lookup: CDR1 SGHNT, CDR2 YYREEE (reference sequence). J was trimmed by 9 bases and V by 4 bases; bases with no gene match: 9. As DNA, the CDR3 is TGTGCCAGCAGCCCGGGGACTAGCGGGAGTATCGGTGAGCAGTTCTTC. Its protein is CASSPGTSGSIGEQFF.

The rearrangement uses TRBV7-9 and TRBJ2-7; 8 nucleotides line up with TRBD1. This CDR3 comprises 15 residues. The J segment lost 4 bases and the V segment lost 4 bases, leaving 9 bases of the junction unmatched. Germline loops: CDR1 SEHNR, CDR2 FQNEAQ (reference sequence). The chain's CDR3 is CASSSPRQGSYEQYF. Written as DNA, the CDR3 is TGTGCCAGCAGCTCGCCCCGACAGGGGAGTTACGAGCAGTACTTC. The variable domain in full, with the rest retrieved from reference TRBV7-9 and TRBJ2-7, is DTGVSQNPRHKITKRGQNVTFRCDPISEHNRLYWYRQTLGQGPEFLTYFQNEAQLEKSRLLSDRFSAERPKGSFSTLEIQRTEQGDSAMYLCASSSPRQGSYEQYFGPGTRLTVT.

The chain links TRBV30 to TRBJ2-2; 14 positions match TRBD2. The CDR3 totals 16 residues. The V and J ends lost 3 bases and 1 base, in that order; junction bases with no gene match: 1. Per germline, CDR1 GTSNPN and CDR2 SVGIG (reference sequence). DNA for the CDR3: TGTGCCTGGAGGACTAGCGGGAGGGGGAACACCGGGGAGCTGTTTTTT. Its protein is CAWRTSGRGNTGELFF. Full variable domain (outside the CDR3, taken from reference TRBV30 and TRBJ2-2): SQTIHQWPATLVQPVGSPLSLECTVEGTSNPNLYWYRQAAGRGLQLLFYSVGIGQISSEVPQNLSASRPQDRQFILSSKKLLLSDSGFYLCAWRTSGRGNTGELFFGEGSRLTVL.

The V gene is TRBV28, the J gene TRBJ2-1, with 14 bases aligning to TRBD2. V gave up 3 bases and J gave up 10 bases; unmatched junction bases: 2. The CDR3 runs 14 residues. Per the germline V gene, CDR1 is MDHEN and CDR2 is SYDVKM. The CDR3 region has the DNA TGTGCCAGCAGTTTTGGACTAGCGGGAGGAGAGCAGTTCTTC. Translation: CASSFGLAGGEQFF.

This chain joins TRBV10-2 and TRBJ2-3; a possible D gene is TRBD1 (5 bases). The CDR3 length is 16 residues. Germline V gene data show CDR1 as WSHSY and CDR2 as SAAADI. V shed 4 bases and J shed 2 bases, with 16 bases lying between them. The CDR3 DNA reads as TGCGCCAGCAGTGGATTGATAGGGGCAGACACAGATACGCAGTATTTT. Its translation is CASSGLIGADTDTQYF.

The CDR3 loop reads CATSWAGGTSTGELFF. The CDR3, as DNA: TGTGCCACCAGTTGGGCGGGAGGGACCAGCACCGGGGAGCTGTTTTTT. The J gene is TRBJ2-2, the V gene TRBV24-1; 9 nucleotides agree with TRBD2. CDR1 is KGHDR and CDR2 is SFDVKD in the germline V gene. J gave up 4 bases and V 6 bases, and 8 bases lay outside the gene matches. CDR3 length: 16 residues.

This clone has only one observation. This sequence joins TRBV3-1 (or the pseudogene TRBV3-2) and TRBJ1-3; D gene unclear. V lost 1 base to trimming and J lost 8 bases, with 18 bases between them. Germline lookup yields CDR1 LGHDT and CDR2 YNNKEL (reference sequence). This CDR3 has 16 amino acids. The CDR3 sequence: CASSQGESLSGDTIYF. As DNA, the CDR3 is TGTGCCAGCAGCCAAGGGGAGTCTTTGTCCGGGGACACCATATATTTT.

J is TRBJ2-7 and V is TRBV11-2; D may be TRBD2 (6 bases). The CDR3 runs 15 residues. Trimming removed 1 base at V and 4 bases at J, with 14 bases between. CDR1 is SGHAT and CDR2 is FQNNGV in the germline V gene. Here the CDR3 DNA reads TGTGCCAGCAGCTTAGTGGGACTCCCTACGTACGAGCAGTACTTC. It codes for CASSLVGLPTYEQYF.

The rearrangement links TRBV28 to TRBJ1-5, with TRBD1 matching 11 bases. This CDR3 contains 13 residues. Looked up from germline, CDR1 is MDHEN and CDR2 is SYDVKM. The ends lost 6 bases at V and 7 bases at J; junction bases unmatched: 2. The CDR3 nucleotides are TGTGCCAGCAGCGGGACAGGGGGACAGCCCCAGCATTTT. This codes for CASSGTGGQPQHF.

A remark on this clone: This CDR3 is also generated by other DNA sequences in the sample. The chain has TRBV5-4 and TRBJ2-7, with D maybe TRBD2 (5 bases). CDR3 length equals 12 residues. The V gene's germline CDR1 is SGHNT and CDR2 YYREEE (reference sequence). The germline V and J ends were trimmed by 4 bases and 4 bases, with 9 bases remaining between them. In DNA, the CDR3 is TGTGCCAGCAGCCTGGACTTGTACGAGCAGTACTTC. Amino acid sequence: CASSLDLYEQYF.

The CDR3 loop reads CASSISHRAVSYNEQFF. In nucleotides, the CDR3 is TGTGCCAGTAGTATATCACACCGAGCGGTCTCCTACAATGAGCAGTTCTTC. This chain links TRBV19 with TRBJ2-1; perhaps TRBD2 as D (5 bases). Deletions cut 2 bases from V and 0 bases from J, with 14 bases between. Germline assignment: CDR1 LNHDA and CDR2 SQIVND (reference sequence). The CDR3 runs to 17 residues.

The chain uses TRBV5-1 and TRBJ1-5; no firm D call. The CDR3 is made up of 13 amino acids. V shed 2 bases and J shed 7 bases, with 10 bases lying between them. Per the germline V gene, CDR1 is SGHRS and CDR2 is YFSETQ. The CDR3 here is CASSFGTGQPQHF. DNA for the CDR3: TGCGCCAGCAGCTTCGGCACGGGGCAGCCCCAGCATTTT.

The rearrangement links TRBV30 to TRBJ1-4; 12 bases are shared with TRBD1. Germline CDR1 and CDR2: GTSNPN and SVGIG (reference sequence). The CDR3 has 13 amino acids. V shed 6 bases, J shed 8 bases, and the junction held 4 bases outside the gene matches. The chain's CDR3 is CACYGTGGEKLFF. The CDR3 region has the DNA TGTGCCTGCTACGGGACAGGGGGCGAAAAACTGTTTTTT.

The gene calls are TRBV30 and TRBJ1-5; TRBD1 agrees at 9 bases. With V trimmed by 4 bases and J by 3 bases, 7 bases remained unmatched. Per the germline V gene, CDR1 is GTSNPN and CDR2 is SVGIG (reference sequence). There are 15 residues in the CDR3. Here the CDR3 DNA reads TGTGCCTGGAACCGGGGACAGGGCTCCAATCAGCCCCAGCATTTT. It encodes CAWNRGQGSNQPQHF.

The chain is built from TRBV19 and TRBJ2-5; no firm D call. Germline V gene data show CDR1 as LNHDA and CDR2 as SQIVND (reference sequence). The CDR3 covers 14 residues. The V and J ends lost 5 bases and 1 base respectively, with 11 bases between them. CDR3 in amino acids: CASSPGEPQETQYF. As DNA, the CDR3 is TGTGCCAGTAGTCCGGGTGAGCCCCAAGAGACCCAGTACTTC.

The chain couples TRBV5-1 to TRBJ2-5; the match to TRBD1 covers 8 bases. Germline trimming cut 4 bases from V and 5 bases from J; bases unmatched to any gene: 7. CDR1 is SGHRS, CDR2 YFSETQ, per germline. This CDR3 has 14 residues. Written as DNA, the CDR3 is TGCGCCAGCAGCCTGACAGGGGTTAAGGAGACCCAGTACTTC. It specifies CASSLTGVKETQYF.

The rearrangement joins TRBV6-6 to TRBJ2-7, with D perhaps TRBD1 (5 bases). The CDR3 is 15 residues long. CDR1 is MNHNY and CDR2 is SVGAGI in the germline V gene (reference sequence). The V and J ends lost 0 bases and 4 bases respectively, with 13 bases between them. CDR3 nucleotide sequence: TGTGCCAGCAGTTACTCCAGGGAAGACAAATACGAGCAGTACTTC. Translation: CASSYSREDKYEQYF.

The V and J genes are TRBV10-2 and TRBJ2-7; 13 bases map to TRBD2. Looked up from germline, CDR1 is WSHSY and CDR2 is SAAADI. The CDR3 covers 15 residues. The J segment lost 0 bases and the V segment lost 7 bases, leaving 3 bases of the junction unmatched. CDR3 region: CASTRTSGSSYEQYF. The CDR3 DNA follows: TGCGCCAGCACCAGGACTAGCGGGAGCTCCTACGAGCAGTACTTC.

The chain has TRBV24-1 and TRBJ2-3; D is perhaps TRBD1 (6 bases). CDR3 length: 17 residues. V was shortened by 5 bases and J by 0 bases, with 17 bases between the two germline ends. CDR1 KGHDR and CDR2 SFDVKD come from the germline V gene. The CDR3 region is CATSGGNRDLSTDTQYF. The CDR3, as DNA: TGTGCCACCAGTGGAGGTAACAGGGACCTTAGCACAGATACGCAGTATTTT.

The rearrangement joins TRBV5-1 to TRBJ1-1; TRBD1 aligns across 7 bases. V was clipped by 4 bases and J by 2 bases; unmatched bases: 5. There are 14 residues in the CDR3. The germline V gene has CDR1 SGHRS and CDR2 YFSETQ. CDR3 bases: TGCGCCAGCAGCCCGGGACAGCCAAACACTGAAGCTTTCTTT. It yields the protein CASSPGQPNTEAFF.